This T cell receptor (beta chain) was profiled in a study of cytomegalovirus exposure and HLA in healthy donors. Study-wide results and caveats: Sequencing likely caused a cluster of highly shared sequence variants. Common viral pathogens seemed, in a later analysis, to connect with several of the most significant clusters.

In the PCR, 60 Vbeta and 13 Jbeta primers were used. Data came from immunoSEQ multiplex PCR; TCRdb stores just in-frame clones and leaves some out. The sample has 130,000 to 150,000 clones; 60% to 80% are singletons. As regards this clone: Its target is unknown.

CDR1 SGHDN and CDR2 FVKESK come from the germline V gene. The J segment lost 2 bases and the V segment lost 4 bases, leaving 2 bases of the junction unmatched. This CDR3 comprises 16 residues. This sequence joins TRBV14 and TRBJ2-3; 14 bases are shared with TRBD2. The sample was PBMCs. This sequence was found in a woman aged 50 to 60 in good health and CMV-seronegative. The CDR3 loop is CASSRTSGGITDTQYF. The CDR3 DNA reads as TGTGCCAGCAGCCGGACTAGCGGGGGGATCACAGATACGCAGTATTTT. The complete variable domain, with remaining parts taken from reference TRBV14 and TRBJ2-3, reads EAGVTQFPSHSVIEKGQTVTLRCDPISGHDNLYWYRRVMGKEIKFLLHFVKESKQDESGMPNNRFLAERTGGTYSTLKVQPAELEDSGVYFCASSRTSGGITDTQYFGPGTRLTVL.